This T cell receptor beta chain stems from a study of blood T cell repertoires in COVID-19. Per the original data handling: Quantification of nucleated cells was approximated via reference gene primer amplification. Assay used: immunoSEQ multiplex PCR; TCRdb lists only in-frame clones, some missing. Clone size and the V and J calls come from that table; the DNA yielded D and trimming. This table holds more than 95,000 clones, roughly 80% found once. Losses at the gene ends were 3 bases for V and 5 bases for J; bases not matched to a gene: 10. CDR1 and CDR2 (germline): SGHRS, YFSETQ. CDR3 length: 17 residues.

The gene calls are TRBV5-1 and TRBJ1-6, with 8 bases fitting TRBD1. Sequencing input: peripheral blood. The receptor comes from a man between 60 and 75 years old with acute or convalescent COVID-19. The DNA of the CDR3 is TGCGCCAGCAGCTACGGACAGGGAGGGGGGAATAATTCACCCCTCCACTTT. This sequence encodes CASSYGQGGGNNSPLHF.